The 6 T cell receptor beta chains below were found in one sample sequenced in a study of blood T cells in healthy people across ages (dated by TCRdb to 2015 to 2017). The library was generated by 5' RACE. The sequencer listed for this sample is Illumina HiSeq 2500. The second PCR ran for roughly 7 to 12 cycles and used a J-beta primer mix along with a sample-barcoded 5' primer. Through fastp at Q25 and MiXCR, TCRdb rebuilt clones from the public reads, retaining in-frame beta chains. Records with the same CDR3 protein are collapsed into one entry carrying the most frequent genes and DNA. The sample table shows under 850,000 distinct CDR3 sequences, and 36% are seen once. The ten largest clones represent under 15% of the sample. The sequencing input was blood. The receptors here all came from a young man in good health.

The gene calls are TRBV20-1 and TRBJ2-3; TRBD2 matches 13 bases. Germline loops: CDR1 DFQATT, CDR2 SNEGSKA (reference sequence). The length of the CDR3 is 14 residues. The CDR3 nucleotides are TGCAGCCTCGGACTAGCGGGGGTCACAGATACGCAGTATTTT. Translated, it gives CSLGLAGVTDTQYF.

The V gene is TRBV4-2, the J gene TRBJ2-1; 10 bases match TRBD2. The J call may be incorrect, as the DNA end agrees better with TRBJ2-7. The germline gives CDR1 LGHNA, CDR2 YNFKEQ. The CDR3 extends over 17 amino acids. CDR3 sequence: CASSQDRSGGAYNEQYF. As DNA, the CDR3 is TGTGCCAGCAGCCAAGATAGGAGCGGGGGGGCCTACAATGAGCAGTACTTC.

The rearrangement links TRBV6-4 to TRBJ2-1, with D perhaps matching TRBD1 or TRBD2 (5 bases each). The CDR3 runs to 13 residues. CDR1 and CDR2 from the germline V gene are MRHNA and SNTAGT. Trimming took 4 bases from V and 9 from J, leaving 13 bases between them. The CDR3 region has the DNA TGTGCCAGCAGTGTAACCTGGGGGTCTGAGCAGTTCTTC. Translated, it gives CASSVTWGSEQFF.

The rearrangement uses TRBV7-2 and TRBJ1-4, with a possible D match to TRBD1 (6 bases). The V gene lost 1 base and the J gene lost 0 bases, with 9 bases spanning the gap. This CDR3 is built from 16 residues. Germline-derived CDR1 and CDR2 are SGHTA and FQGNSA. In DNA, the CDR3 is TGTGCCAGCAGCTTAGAACAGGGAGCAACTAATGAAAAACTGTTTTTT. Protein: CASSLEQGATNEKLFF.

Comments on this clonotype: This may come from a read error, since a much larger clone is one base off. In DNA, the CDR3 is TGCAGTGCTAGAGGGGACATAGGGTCCTATAATTCACCCCTCCACTTT. Its protein is CSARGDIGSYNSPLHF. V and J are TRBV20-1 and TRBJ1-6, with D possibly TRBD1 on 6 matching bases. Between the trimmed V and J ends, which lost 1 base and 1 base, there was a span of 11 bases. The CDR3 sequence is 16 residues long. Germline V gives CDR1 DFQATT, CDR2 SNEGSKA (reference sequence).

A note on this clonotype: A read error is possible here, since a much larger clone lies one base away. The V and J genes are TRBV12-3 or TRBV12-4 and TRBJ2-3; D ambiguous. The CDR3 has 13 residues. The CDR3 region has the DNA TGTGCCGCCTGCCGCGGTAGCACAGATGCGCAGTATTTT. Its protein product is CAACRGSTDAQYF.